The following is a T cell receptor beta chain sequence with its context. V was cut by 5 bases and J by 3 bases, with 8 bases left in between. The germline gives CDR1 SNHLY, CDR2 FYNNEI. The CDR3 has 13 residues. This specimen belongs to a study of memory CD4+ T cells and cytomegalovirus serostatus. The sort gate was single viable CD3+CD4+CD8-CD45RO+ cells for memory CD4+ T cells. Sequencing used immunoSEQ multiplex PCR; TCRdb keeps in-frame clones, though not all of them. The sample lists approximately 74,000 clones, 76% seen once, with roughly 4.4% in the top ten. Sequencing was done on a sample of memory CD4+ T cells from blood. This chain links TRBV2 with TRBJ1-5; the D gene is possibly TRBD1 (6 bases). This clonotype originated in an adult in good health and CMV-seropositive. The CDR3 protein is CASSWDNNQPQHF. In DNA, the CDR3 is TGTGCCAGCAGTTGGGACAACAATCAGCCCCAGCATTTT.